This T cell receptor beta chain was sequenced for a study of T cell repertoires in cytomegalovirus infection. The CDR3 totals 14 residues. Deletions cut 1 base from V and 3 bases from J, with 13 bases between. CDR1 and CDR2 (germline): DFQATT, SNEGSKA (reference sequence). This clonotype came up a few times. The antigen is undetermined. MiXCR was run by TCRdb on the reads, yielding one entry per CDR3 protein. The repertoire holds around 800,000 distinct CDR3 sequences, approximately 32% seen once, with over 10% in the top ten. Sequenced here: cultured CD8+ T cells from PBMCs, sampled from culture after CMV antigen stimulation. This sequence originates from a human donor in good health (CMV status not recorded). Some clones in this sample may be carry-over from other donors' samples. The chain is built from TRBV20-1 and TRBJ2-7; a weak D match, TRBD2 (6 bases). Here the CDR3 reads CSARGAGINYEQYF. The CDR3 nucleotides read TGCAGTGCTAGAGGGGCGGGGATAAACTACGAGCAGTACTTC.